The rows below give T cell receptor beta chains drawn from one sample of a study of shared clonotypes between healthy human individuals. Sequenced by immunoSEQ multiplex PCR; TCRdb stores in-frame clones only, minus some. The sample records approximately 440,000 clones, over 60% being singletons. The sequenced sample consisted of PBMCs. These receptors came from a woman in her thirties or forties in good health. Some clones in this sample may be carry-over from other donors' samples. The CDR3 runs from the conserved cysteine through the conserved F or W. The D gene is left open where the match is weak. The size of a clone is reported for some rows only, either as once, few or many, or as a class for expanded clones.

clone size: .; D gene: .; J gene: TRBJ1-4; V gene: TRBV19; CDR3 DNA: TGTGCCAGTAGTATTATTTCGGCAGGTGAAAAACTGTTTTTT; CDR3 protein: CASSIISAGEKLFF
clone size: few; D gene: TRBD1; J gene: TRBJ2-7; V gene: TRBV18; CDR3 DNA: TGTGCCAGCTCACGTGAAGGACAGGGATGGGGCGAGCAGTACTTC; CDR3 protein: CASSREGQGWGEQYF
clone size: .; D gene: .; J gene: TRBJ1-5; V gene: TRBV28; CDR3 DNA: TGTGCCAGCAGACTAGATCAGGGGTATCAGCCCCAGCATTTT; CDR3 protein: CASRLDQGYQPQHF
clone size: .; D gene: .; J gene: TRBJ2-1; V gene: TRBV9; CDR3 DNA: TGTGCCAGCAGCGTAGATGGGGAGGTGTACAATGAGCAGTTCTTC; CDR3 protein: CASSVDGEVYNEQFF
clone size: .; D gene: .; J gene: TRBJ1-3; V gene: TRBV28; CDR3 DNA: TGTGCCAGCAGGGGACGGATATCTGGAAACACCATATATTTT; CDR3 protein: CASRGRISGNTIYF
clone size: once; D gene: .; J gene: TRBJ1-5; V gene: TRBV27; CDR3 DNA: TGTGCCAGCGACCCCCAGGGTGGGGGCAATCAGCCCCAGCATTTT; CDR3 protein: CASDPQGGGNQPQHF
clone size: once; D gene: .; J gene: TRBJ2-3; V gene: TRBV5-1; CDR3 DNA: TGCGCCAGCAGCTTGGCGGGTAGCGGCCTCACAGATACGCAGTATTTT; CDR3 protein: CASSLAGSGLTDTQYF
clone size: .; D gene: .; J gene: TRBJ2-1; V gene: TRBV21-1; CDR3 DNA: TGTGCCAGCAGCAAATTCAGGGACGGTACACGCCCCAATGAGCAGTTCTTC; CDR3 protein: CASSKFRDGTRPNEQFF
clone size: .; D gene: TRBD1; J gene: TRBJ1-2; V gene: TRBV7-2; CDR3 DNA: TGTGCCAGCAGCTCTGGGACAGGGCCGTATGGCTACACCTTC; CDR3 protein: CASSSGTGPYGYTF
clone size: .; D gene: .; J gene: TRBJ2-1; V gene: TRBV2; CDR3 DNA: TGTGCCACGGGATTGGGTCCCTGGGATGAGCAGTTCTTC; CDR3 protein: CATGLGPWDEQFF
clone size: .; D gene: .; J gene: TRBJ1-4; V gene: TRBV28; CDR3 DNA: TGTGCCAGCAGTTTAGGACCCCCTACGTTTGAAAAACTGTTTTTT; CDR3 protein: CASSLGPPTFEKLFF
clone size: .; D gene: TRBD2; J gene: TRBJ2-5; V gene: TRBV7-9; CDR3 DNA: TGTGCCAGCAGCCTGGGACTAGCGGGACCTAAGACCCAGTACTTC; CDR3 protein: CASSLGLAGPKTQYF
clone size: .; D gene: .; J gene: TRBJ2-1; V gene: TRBV27; CDR3 DNA: TGTGCCAGCGGGAGCCTATTGTACAATGAGCAGTTCTTC; CDR3 protein: CASGSLLYNEQFF
clone size: .; D gene: TRBD2; J gene: TRBJ2-5; V gene: TRBV28; CDR3 DNA: TGTGCCAGCGGAAAGGGACTAGCGGGAGTTGAGCAGTACTTC; CDR3 protein: CASGKGLAGVEQYF
clone size: .; D gene: TRBD1; J gene: TRBJ2-7; V gene: TRBV28; CDR3 DNA: TGTGCCAGCAGTCTCACAGGGGGCATGTGGGAGCAGTACTTC; CDR3 protein: CASSLTGGMWEQYF
clone size: .; D gene: TRBD2; J gene: TRBJ2-1; V gene: TRBV15; CDR3 DNA: TGTGCCACCAGCAGAAGACTGGGACTAGCGAGCAATGAGCAGTTCTTC; CDR3 protein: CATSRRLGLASNEQFF
clone size: few; D gene: TRBD2; J gene: TRBJ2-1; V gene: TRBV14; CDR3 DNA: TGTGCCAGCAGCCTAACTAGCGTGTACAATGAGCAGTTCTTC; CDR3 protein: CASSLTSVYNEQFF
clone size: .; D gene: TRBD2; J gene: TRBJ2-2; V gene: TRBV27; CDR3 DNA: TGTGCCAGCACCCGGGGACTAGCTCGCACCGGGGAGCTGTTTTTT; CDR3 protein: CASTRGLARTGELFF
clone size: .; D gene: TRBD2; J gene: TRBJ2-5; V gene: TRBV29-1; CDR3 DNA: TGCAGCGTTGGGGGACTAGGTCAAGAGACCCAGTACTTC; CDR3 protein: CSVGGLGQETQYF
clone size: .; D gene: .; J gene: TRBJ2-1; V gene: TRBV2; CDR3 DNA: TGTGCCAGCAGTGAAGGACCGAACAATGAGCAGTTCTTC; CDR3 protein: CASSEGPNNEQFF
clone size: .; D gene: .; J gene: TRBJ1-4; V gene: TRBV5-1; CDR3 DNA: TGCGCCAGTCGACAGTCCCGTTCCGAAAAACTGTTTTTT; CDR3 protein: CASRQSRSEKLFF
clone size: .; D gene: .; J gene: TRBJ2-7; V gene: TRBV10-3; CDR3 DNA: TGTGCCATCACGGCAGGGGACGGGATCTACGAGCAGTACTTC; CDR3 protein: CAITAGDGIYEQYF
clone size: once; D gene: .; J gene: TRBJ2-1; V gene: TRBV6-6; CDR3 DNA: TGTGCCAGCAGTTACTCGCCAGGGGGAGGTGAGCAGTTCTTC; CDR3 protein: CASSYSPGGGEQFF
clone size: .; D gene: TRBD1; J gene: TRBJ1-3; V gene: TRBV7-9; CDR3 DNA: TGTGCCAGCAGCGGAAGGAGTACCGGGACAGGGACTGGAAACACCATATATTTT; CDR3 protein: CASSGRSTGTGTGNTIYF
clone size: .; D gene: TRBD1; J gene: TRBJ1-3; V gene: TRBV5-1; CDR3 DNA: TGCGCCAGCAGCTTGGAAGGGACAGGGGGCTCTGGAAACACCATATATTTT; CDR3 protein: CASSLEGTGGSGNTIYF
clone size: .; D gene: .; J gene: TRBJ2-7; V gene: TRBV10-1; CDR3 DNA: TGCGCCAGCAGTGAGTCGATATTTTGGTTGTACGAGCAGTACTTC; CDR3 protein: CASSESIFWLYEQYF
clone size: .; D gene: TRBD2; J gene: TRBJ2-1; V gene: TRBV2; CDR3 DNA: TGTGCCAGCAGTGAAGCGGCGGGACTAGTGAAGGGTGAGCAGTTCTTC; CDR3 protein: CASSEAAGLVKGEQFF
clone size: .; D gene: TRBD2; J gene: TRBJ2-7; V gene: TRBV28; CDR3 DNA: TGTGCCAGCAGTTTGTCGACTAGCGGGAGATCTCGGGTCCACGAGCAGTACTTC; CDR3 protein: CASSLSTSGRSRVHEQYF